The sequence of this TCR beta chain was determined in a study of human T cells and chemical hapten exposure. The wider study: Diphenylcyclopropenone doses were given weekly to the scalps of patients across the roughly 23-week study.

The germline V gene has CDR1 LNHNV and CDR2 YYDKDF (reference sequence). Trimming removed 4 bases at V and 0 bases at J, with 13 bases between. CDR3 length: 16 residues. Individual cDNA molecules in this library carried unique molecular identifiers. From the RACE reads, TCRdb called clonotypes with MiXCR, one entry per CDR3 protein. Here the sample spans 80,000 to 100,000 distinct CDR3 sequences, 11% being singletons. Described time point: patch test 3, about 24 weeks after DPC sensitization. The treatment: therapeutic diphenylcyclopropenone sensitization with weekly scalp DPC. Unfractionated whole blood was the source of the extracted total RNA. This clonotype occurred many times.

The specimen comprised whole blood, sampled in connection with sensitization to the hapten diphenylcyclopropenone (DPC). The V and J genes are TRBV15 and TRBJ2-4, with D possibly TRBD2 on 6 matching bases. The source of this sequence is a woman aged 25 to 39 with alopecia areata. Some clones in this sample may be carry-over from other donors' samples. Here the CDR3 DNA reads TGTGCCACCAGCACAGGAGGGCTACTAGCCAAAAACATTCAGTACTTC. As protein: CATSTGGLLAKNIQYF.